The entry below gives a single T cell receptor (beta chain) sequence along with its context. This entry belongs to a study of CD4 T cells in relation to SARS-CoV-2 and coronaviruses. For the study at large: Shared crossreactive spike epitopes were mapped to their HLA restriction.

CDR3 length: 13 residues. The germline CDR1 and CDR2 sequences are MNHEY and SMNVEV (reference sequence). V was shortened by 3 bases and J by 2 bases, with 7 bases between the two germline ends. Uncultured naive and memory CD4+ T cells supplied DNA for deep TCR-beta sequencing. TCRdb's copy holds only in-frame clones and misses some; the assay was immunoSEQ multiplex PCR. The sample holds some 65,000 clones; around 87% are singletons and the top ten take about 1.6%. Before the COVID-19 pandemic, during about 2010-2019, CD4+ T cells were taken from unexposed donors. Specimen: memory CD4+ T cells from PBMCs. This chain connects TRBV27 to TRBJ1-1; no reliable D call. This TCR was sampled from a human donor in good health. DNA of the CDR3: TGTGCCAGCAGTTTGTACAGAAACACTGAAGCTTTCTTT. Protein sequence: CASSLYRNTEAFF.